Listed here are 26 T cell receptor beta chains from one sample, sequenced in a study of cytomegalovirus exposure and HLA in healthy donors. Amplification used 60 Vbeta primers and 13 Jbeta primers. Method: immunoSEQ multiplex PCR; TCRdb's copy keeps in-frame clones and lacks some. The repertoire holds roughly 86,000 clones, with about three quarters as singletons. The specimen sequenced was PBMCs. The receptors come from a man aged 50 to 59 in good health and CMV-seropositive.

The rearrangement joins TRBV5-6 to TRBJ2-3; 12 nucleotides align to TRBD1. There are 18 residues in the CDR3. Losses at the gene ends were 3 bases for V and 7 bases for J; bases not matched to a gene: 15. From germline, CDR1 is SGHDT and CDR2 YYEEEE. For the CDR3, the DNA is TGTGCCAGCAGCTCAACGGGCGGGACAGGGGGCGAAAGGTATACGCAGTATTTT. Its protein is CASSSTGGTGGERYTQYF.

The chain joins TRBV7-2 to TRBJ1-1; unclear D gene. The CDR3 is 14 amino acids. Germline loops: CDR1 SGHTA, CDR2 FQGNSA. V was pared by 0 bases and J by 7 bases, with 12 bases between. The DNA of the CDR3 is TGTGCCAGCAGCTTAGCAGTTACGGGGTTTGAAGCTTTCTTT. This sequence encodes CASSLAVTGFEAFF. Looking up the rest from reference TRBV7-2 and TRBJ1-1 gives the full variable domain: GAGVSQSPSNKVTEKGKDVELRCDPISGHTALYWYRQSLGQGLEFLIYFQGNSAPDKSGLPSDRFSAERTGGSVSTLTIQRTQQEDSAVYLCASSLAVTGFEAFFGQGTRLTVV.

The chain links TRBV2 to TRBJ1-5, with a possible D match to TRBD1 (5 bases). Germline lookup yields CDR1 SNHLY and CDR2 FYNNEI. The CDR3 sequence is 14 residues long. The V end lost 2 bases, the J end lost 3 bases, and 8 bases lay between the germline ends. DNA of the CDR3: TGTGCCAGCAGTGAACAGGGACTCAATCAGCCCCAGCATTTT. The encoded protein is CASSEQGLNQPQHF. Combining the CDR3 with reference TRBV2 and TRBJ1-5 gives the whole variable domain EPEVTQTPSHQVTQMGQEVILRCVPISNHLYFYWYRQILGQKVEFLVSFYNNEISEKSEIFDDQFSVERPDGSNFTLKIRSTKLEDSAMYFCASSEQGLNQPQHFGDGTRLSIL.

V is TRBV30 and J is TRBJ1-1; no definite D call. This CDR3 comprises 11 residues. Trimming pared 4 bases from V and 7 bases from J, leaving 10 bases between. Germline V lookup: CDR1 GTSNPN, CDR2 SVGIG (reference sequence). The CDR3 DNA follows: TGTGCCTGGAATGAACTAAATGAAGCTTTCTTT. It is translated as CAWNELNEAFF.

The rearrangement uses TRBV27 and TRBJ2-1; possible D gene TRBD1, 6 bases. Trimming shortened V by 6 bases and J by 0 bases, and 18 bases separated the two germline ends. CDR1 MNHEY and CDR2 SMNVEV come from the germline V gene (reference sequence). The CDR3 sequence is 17 residues long. This chain's CDR3 is CASRPRDTLSSYNEQFF. The CDR3 DNA follows: TGTGCCAGCAGGCCCCGGGACACACTAAGCTCCTACAATGAGCAGTTCTTC.

V usage is TRBV6-5 and J usage is TRBJ2-7; 7 bases map to TRBD1. Losses at the gene ends were 5 bases for V and 1 base for J; bases not matched to a gene: 5. This CDR3 region has 14 residues. Germline CDR1 is MNHEY and CDR2 is SVGAGI. CDR3 sequence reads: CASSPSGQSYEQYF. Written as DNA, the CDR3 is TGTGCCAGCAGTCCGTCGGGACAGTCCTACGAGCAGTACTTC.

In this sample, this clone turned up a few times. The same CDR3 also results from other DNA sequences found in this sample. The J gene is TRBJ2-2, the V gene TRBV9; 10 nucleotides match TRBD1. V dropped 3 bases and J dropped 7; count of bases not matched to a gene: 3. Germline V gene sequence: CDR1 SGDLS, CDR2 YYNGEE. This CDR3 is 14 amino acids long. The CDR3 sequence is CASSGTGGSGELFF. DNA of the CDR3: TGTGCCAGCAGCGGGACAGGGGGAAGCGGGGAGCTGTTTTTT.

A remark on this clone: A junction end diverges from the germline sequence, so it may reflect a read error. This chain joins TRBV4-1 and TRBJ1-2, with TRBD1 identical over 7 bases. The germline V gene has CDR1 MGHRA and CDR2 YSYEKL. This CDR3 comprises 15 residues. For the CDR3, the DNA is TGCGCCAGCAGCCAAGACTGGCAGGGGGTGAGGAGCTACCCCTTC. Translated: CASSQDWQGVRSYPF.

This rearrangement joins TRBV19 to TRBJ2-3; D gene ambiguous. The length of the CDR3 is 14 residues. The V end lost 5 bases, the J end lost 5 bases, and 14 bases lay between the germline ends. Germline V gene lookup returns CDR1 LNHDA and CDR2 SQIVND (reference sequence). The chain's CDR3 is CASSFSRMGDTQYF. The CDR3 DNA reads as TGTGCCAGTAGTTTCTCGCGGATGGGAGATACGCAGTATTTT.

Concerning this clone: The germline gene is not matched at one end of the junction; a read error may be the cause. V usage is TRBV10-3 and J usage is TRBJ1-5, with no clear D. The CDR3 is made up of 14 amino acids. Germline loops: CDR1 ENHRY, CDR2 SYGVKD. The CDR3 is CAISESTGDQPQNF. Written as DNA, the CDR3 is TGTGCCATCAGTGAGTCGACCGGGGATCAGCCCCAGAATTTT.

The rearrangement uses TRBV6-1 and TRBJ2-7; tentatively, D is TRBD1 (6 bases). V dropped 8 bases and J dropped 6 bases, with 8 bases sitting between them. Germline values: CDR1 MNHNS, CDR2 SASEGT. The length of the CDR3 is 10 residues. The CDR3 spells CASAGVEQYF. The CDR3 DNA reads TGTGCCAGCGCAGGGGTCGAGCAGTACTTC.

This sequence joins TRBV5-1 and TRBJ2-1; D is possibly TRBD1 (7 bases). The CDR3 consists of 18 residues. Deletions cut 3 bases from V and 0 bases from J, with 19 bases between. Germline V gene sequence: CDR1 SGHRS, CDR2 YFSETQ. For the CDR3, the DNA is TGCGCCAGCAGCTCCCGGACAGGAGGGGCCAGCTCCTACAATGAGCAGTTCTTC. Amino acid sequence: CASSSRTGGASSYNEQFF.

This chain connects TRBV25-1 to TRBJ2-7, with a weak D call TRBD1 (6 bases). V lost 4 bases to trimming and J lost 5 bases, with 12 bases between them. From germline, CDR1 is MGHDK and CDR2 SYGVNS. The CDR3 has 13 amino acids. The CDR3 sequence: CASSVWTDNEQYF. DNA for the CDR3: TGTGCCAGCAGTGTCTGGACAGACAACGAGCAGTACTTC.

The chain recombines TRBV7-2 with TRBJ2-1, with 7 nucleotides matching TRBD2. Trimming at V came to 3 bases and at J to 6 bases, leaving 2 bases not matched to a gene. Germline CDR1 reads SGHTA; CDR2 reads FQGNSA. This CDR3 comprises 13 residues. The CDR3 DNA reads as TGTGCCAGCAGCTTGACTAGCCCCAATGAGCAGTTCTTC. As protein: CASSLTSPNEQFF.

The chain links TRBV30 to TRBJ1-6; no firm D call. Germline V lookup: CDR1 GTSNPN, CDR2 SVGIG (reference sequence). Trimming cost V 0 bases and J 0 bases, with 9 bases left between them. There are 16 residues in the CDR3. The CDR3 loop is CAWSVRDSSYNSPLHF. DNA for the CDR3: TGTGCCTGGAGTGTACGGGATTCCTCCTATAATTCACCCCTCCACTTT.

The J gene is TRBJ2-1, the V gene TRBV4-1; 8 nucleotides align to TRBD2. V shed 2 bases, J shed 7 bases, and the junction held 19 bases outside the gene matches. Looked up from germline, CDR1 is MGHRA and CDR2 is YSYEKL. The CDR3 runs to 19 residues. CDR3 DNA sequence: TGCGCCAGCAGCCAACTTTTATTGGGGCGGGGGACTAGTGTGAATGAGCAGTTCTTC. Its translation is CASSQLLLGRGTSVNEQFF.

The chain couples TRBV2 to TRBJ1-1, with 7 bases matching TRBD1. The CDR3 extends over 12 amino acids. J was trimmed by 8 bases and V by 5 bases; bases with no gene match: 5. Germline CDR1 is SNHLY and CDR2 is FYNNEI. CDR3: CASSQDRVEAFF. CDR3 in DNA: TGTGCCAGCAGTCAAGACAGGGTAGAAGCTTTCTTT. Complete variable domain (other parts from reference TRBV2 and TRBJ1-1): EPEVTQTPSHQVTQMGQEVILRCVPISNHLYFYWYRQILGQKVEFLVSFYNNEISEKSEIFDDQFSVERPDGSNFTLKIRSTKLEDSAMYFCASSQDRVEAFFGQGTRLTVV.

The chain links TRBV7-2 to TRBJ1-1; no firm D call. Trimming stripped 1 base from V and 1 base from J, with 7 bases between. The CDR3 is 14 amino acids. The germline V gene has CDR1 SGHTA and CDR2 FQGNSA. CDR3: CASSLVYRNTEAFF. CDR3 in DNA: TGTGCCAGCAGCTTAGTGTACAGGAACACTGAAGCTTTCTTT. Filled out from reference TRBV7-2 and TRBJ1-1, the complete variable domain reads GAGVSQSPSNKVTEKGKDVELRCDPISGHTALYWYRQSLGQGLEFLIYFQGNSAPDKSGLPSDRFSAERTGGSVSTLTIQRTQQEDSAVYLCASSLVYRNTEAFFGQGTRLTVV.

This clone was detected a few times. This rearrangement joins TRBV7-2 to TRBJ1-1; the D is unclear. The CDR3 is 14 residues long. Germline V gene lookup returns CDR1 SGHTA and CDR2 FQGNSA. V lost 1 base and J 4 bases, leaving 10 bases between the germline ends. In nucleotides, the CDR3 is TGTGCCAGCAGCTTAGGTAGAGGCGGCACTGAAGCTTTCTTT. Translated: CASSLGRGGTEAFF. The entire variable domain, with the rest obtained from reference TRBV7-2 and TRBJ1-1, is as follows: GAGVSQSPSNKVTEKGKDVELRCDPISGHTALYWYRQSLGQGLEFLIYFQGNSAPDKSGLPSDRFSAERTGGSVSTLTIQRTQQEDSAVYLCASSLGRGGTEAFFGQGTRLTVV.

Only one count was recorded for this clone. The chain employs TRBV28 and TRBJ2-7, with 12 bases fitting TRBD1. Trimming took 6 bases from V and 7 from J; bases not matched to a gene: 10. The CDR3 extends over 15 amino acids. In germline, CDR1 is MDHEN, CDR2 SYDVKM. The CDR3 sequence is CASRYPGQGAREQYF. The CDR3, as DNA: TGTGCCAGCAGGTACCCGGGACAGGGGGCGAGGGAGCAGTACTTC.

As regards this clone: An end of the junction does not agree with germline; a read error may underlie this. This chain links TRBV6-1 with TRBJ1-3; D is uncertain. Germline V gene sequence: CDR1 MNHNS, CDR2 SASEGT. The CDR3 runs 11 residues. The CDR3: CASRETERWDF. In DNA form, the CDR3 reads TGTGCCAGCAGGGAAACGGAGAGGTGGGATTTT.

The V and J genes are TRBV4-3 and TRBJ2-1, with a weak D call TRBD2 (7 bases). Germline V gene sequence: CDR1 LGHNA, CDR2 YSLEER. The CDR3 totals 16 residues. V lost 4 bases and J lost 0, with 13 bases in between. The CDR3 nucleotides read TGCGCCAGCAGCCTCCGGGGGGCGAGCTCCTACAATGAGCAGTTCTTC. It translates to CASSLRGASSYNEQFF.

The chain uses TRBV11-2 and TRBJ2-4; unclear D gene. The CDR3 has 14 amino acids. Germline values: CDR1 SGHAT, CDR2 FQNNGV. Trimming took off 1 base at V and 0 bases at J, with 4 bases between the two ends. The CDR3 spells CASSLALAKNIQYF. The CDR3 DNA follows: TGTGCCAGCAGCTTAGCTCTAGCCAAAAACATTCAGTACTTC.

The chain couples TRBV7-2 to TRBJ1-1; no clear D gene. Looked up from germline, CDR1 is SGHTA and CDR2 is FQGNSA. This CDR3 has 12 residues. V lost 6 bases and J lost 6, with 11 bases in between. The DNA of the CDR3 is TGTGCCAGCAGGGCAAACGGGGCTGAAGCTTTCTTT. Encoded protein: CASRANGAEAFF.

The rearrangement links TRBV27 to TRBJ2-2; D is perhaps TRBD1 (5 bases). V lost 4 bases and J 3 bases, leaving 15 bases between the germline ends. CDR3 size: 16 residues. Germline V lookup: CDR1 MNHEY, CDR2 SMNVEV (reference sequence). The chain's CDR3 is CASSSLQGLHTGELFF. DNA for the CDR3: TGTGCCAGCAGTTCTCTGCAGGGTTTACACACCGGGGAGCTGTTTTTT.

V and J are TRBV6-5 and TRBJ2-5; 9 bases map to TRBD2. The end of the DNA aligns better with TRBJ2-7, so the J call may be wrong. Germline CDR1 and CDR2: MNHEY and SVGAGI. CDR3 length: 16 residues. The CDR3 DNA sequence: TGTGCCAGCAGTTACTCTAGCGGGGGTAGCTCCTACGAGCAGTACTTC. It specifies CASSYSSGGSSYEQYF.